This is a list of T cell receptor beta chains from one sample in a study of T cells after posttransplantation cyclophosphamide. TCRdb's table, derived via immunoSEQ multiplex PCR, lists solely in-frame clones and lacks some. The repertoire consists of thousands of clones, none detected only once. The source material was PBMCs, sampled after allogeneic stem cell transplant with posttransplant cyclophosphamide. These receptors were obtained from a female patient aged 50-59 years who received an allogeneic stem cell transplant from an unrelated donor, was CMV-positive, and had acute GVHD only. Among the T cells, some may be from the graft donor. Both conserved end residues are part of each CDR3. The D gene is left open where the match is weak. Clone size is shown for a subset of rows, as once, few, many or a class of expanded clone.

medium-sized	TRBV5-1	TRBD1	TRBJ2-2	CASSPQGAGELFF	TGCGCCAGCAGCCCACAGGGGGCCGGGGAGCTGTTTTTT
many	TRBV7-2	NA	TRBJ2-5	CASSYQGGVETQYF	TGTGCCAGCAGCTACCAGGGAGGTGTTGAGACCCAGTACTTC
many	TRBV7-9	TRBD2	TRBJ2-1	CASSPRGLAGNNNEQFF	TGTGCCAGCAGCCCCCGCGGACTAGCGGGGAACAACAATGAGCAGTTCTTC
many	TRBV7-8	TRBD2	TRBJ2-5	CASSPIGLAGGETQYF	TGTGCCAGCAGCCCGATCGGACTAGCGGGAGGAGAGACCCAGTACTTC
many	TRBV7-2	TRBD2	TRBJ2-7	CASSLDPAGVIEQYF	TGTGCCAGCAGCTTAGACCCAGCGGGAGTGATCGAGCAGTACTTC
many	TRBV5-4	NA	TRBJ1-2	CASSLEGVYGYTF	TGTGCCAGCAGCTTGGAGGGGGTCTATGGCTACACCTTC
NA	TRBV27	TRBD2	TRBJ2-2	CASSFSGRSAGELFF	TGTGCCAGCAGTTTTAGCGGGAGGAGCGCCGGGGAGCTGTTTTTT
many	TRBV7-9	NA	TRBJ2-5	CASSLGGEGTQYF	TGTGCCAGCAGCTTAGGGGGGGAAGGGACCCAGTACTTC
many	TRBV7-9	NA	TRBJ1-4	CASSLWTLSGEKLFF	TGTGCCAGCAGCCTGTGGACCCTCTCGGGGGAAAAACTGTTTTTT
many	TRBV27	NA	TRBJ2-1	CASSLRLASSSYNEQFF	TGTGCCAGCAGTTTACGTCTAGCGTCGAGCTCCTACAATGAGCAGTTCTTC
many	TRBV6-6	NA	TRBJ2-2	CASSYNRDKGGELFF	TGTGCCAGCAGTTACAACCGGGACAAGGGCGGGGAGCTGTTTTTT
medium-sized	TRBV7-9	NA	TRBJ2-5	CASSLVRDSQETQYF	TGTGCCAGCAGCTTAGTCCGGGACTCCCAAGAGACCCAGTACTTC
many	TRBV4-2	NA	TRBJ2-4	CASSQDGIARTITKNIQYF	TGTGCCAGCAGCCAAGATGGGATAGCGAGGACTATAACCAAAAACATTCAGTACTTC
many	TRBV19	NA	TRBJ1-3	CASSIGGPGTIYF	TGTGCCAGTAGTATCGGCGGCCCGGGCACCATATATTTT
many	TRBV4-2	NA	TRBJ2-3	CASSQVDGGGGGTDTQYF	TGTGCCAGCAGCCAGGTCGATGGGGGGGGCGGAGGAACAGATACGCAGTATTTT
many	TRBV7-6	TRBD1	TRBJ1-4	CASSQGTVATNEKLFF	TGTGCCAGCAGCCAGGGGACAGTTGCAACTAATGAAAAACTGTTTTTT
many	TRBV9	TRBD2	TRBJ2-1	CASSVGTSGGNEQFF	TGTGCCAGCAGCGTCGGGACTAGCGGGGGCAATGAGCAGTTCTTC
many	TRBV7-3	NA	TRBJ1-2	CASSLDFGLGYTF	TGTGCCAGCAGCTTAGATTTCGGACTTGGCTACACCTTC
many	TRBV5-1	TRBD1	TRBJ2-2	CASSGGQGNPGELFF	TGCGCCAGCAGCGGGGGACAGGGTAACCCCGGGGAGCTGTTTTTT
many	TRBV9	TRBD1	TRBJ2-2	CASSFWTGGNTGELFF	TGTGCCAGCAGCTTCTGGACAGGGGGGAACACCGGGGAGCTGTTTTTT
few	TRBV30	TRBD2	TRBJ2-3	CAWSLTSGTYLGTDTQYF	TGTGCCTGGTCCCTAACTAGCGGGACCTACCTTGGGACAGATACGCAGTATTTT
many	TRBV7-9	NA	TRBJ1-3	CASSQQVFTGGNTIYF	TGTGCCAGCAGCCAGCAAGTATTTACGGGTGGAAACACCATATATTTT
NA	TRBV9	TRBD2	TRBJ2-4	CASSRDSGSSPKNIQYF	TGTGCCAGCAGTCGTGATAGCGGGAGCTCTCCCAAAAACATTCAGTACTTC
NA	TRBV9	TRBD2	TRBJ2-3	CASSHDQRDASTDTQYF	TGTGCCAGCAGCCATGACCAGCGGGACGCCTCCACAGATACGCAGTATTTT
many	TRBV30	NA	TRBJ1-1	CAWRGAGETEAFF	TGTGCCTGGAGGGGTGCGGGCGAAACTGAAGCTTTCTTT
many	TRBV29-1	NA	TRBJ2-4	CSARETWDIQYF	TGCAGCGCGCGGGAAACTTGGGACATTCAGTACTTC
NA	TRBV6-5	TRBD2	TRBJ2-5	CASSPLAGRREQYF	TGTGCCAGCAGTCCACTAGCGGGGCGTCGGGAGCAGTACTTC
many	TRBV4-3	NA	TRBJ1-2	CASSQADGNGYTF	TGCGCCAGCAGCCAAGCGGACGGGAATGGCTACACCTTC
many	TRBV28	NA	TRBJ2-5	CASSGPGHLQETQYF	TGTGCCAGCAGTGGACCGGGACACCTCCAAGAGACCCAGTACTTC
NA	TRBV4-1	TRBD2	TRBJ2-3	CASSQDPAGPNTDTQYF	TGCGCCAGCAGCCAAGACCCAGCGGGACCAAACACAGATACGCAGTATTTT
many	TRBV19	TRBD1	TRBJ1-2	CASTPDRGDYGYTF	TGTGCCAGTACCCCGGACAGGGGAGACTATGGCTACACCTTC
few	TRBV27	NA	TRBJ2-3	CASSFLGPGGADTQYF	TGTGCCAGCAGTTTCTTGGGCCCAGGCGGGGCGGATACGCAGTATTTT
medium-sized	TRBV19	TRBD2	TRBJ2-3	CASSTQSGTPDTQYF	TGTGCCAGTAGTACACAAAGCGGGACTCCAGATACGCAGTATTTT
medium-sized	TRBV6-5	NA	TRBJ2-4	CASSRTAKNIQYF	TGTGCCAGCAGTCGGACAGCTAAAAACATTCAGTACTTC
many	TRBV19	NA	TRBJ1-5	CASSRQLLGQPQHF	TGTGCCAGTAGTCGACAGCTCCTGGGTCAGCCCCAGCATTTT
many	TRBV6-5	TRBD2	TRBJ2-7	CASSRDYNLYEQYF	TGTGCCAGCAGCCGGGACTACAACCTCTACGAGCAGTACTTC
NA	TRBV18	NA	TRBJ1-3	CASSPSTGAGNTIYF	TGTGCCAGCTCACCAAGTACAGGAGCAGGAAACACCATATATTTT
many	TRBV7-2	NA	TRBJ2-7	CASSSPDYGIYEQYF	TGTGCCAGCAGCTCCCCCGACTATGGGATTTACGAGCAGTACTTC
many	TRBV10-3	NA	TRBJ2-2	CAIRMGAGETGELFF	TGTGCCATCAGAATGGGGGCGGGAGAGACCGGGGAGCTGTTTTTT
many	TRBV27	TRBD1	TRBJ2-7	CASRRGQGSYEQYF	TGTGCCAGCCGCCGGGGACAGGGCTCCTACGAGCAGTACTTC
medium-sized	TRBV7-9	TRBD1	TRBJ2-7	CASSSNRDRAYEQYF	TGTGCCAGCAGCTCGAACCGGGACAGGGCCTACGAGCAGTACTTC
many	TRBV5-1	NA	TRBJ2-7	CASSLASEQYF	TGCGCCAGCAGCTTGGCCTCCGAGCAGTACTTC
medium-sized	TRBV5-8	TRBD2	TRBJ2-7	CASSRKGSSGKNEQYF	TGTGCCAGCAGTCGGAAGGGTTCCAGCGGGAAAAACGAGCAGTACTTC
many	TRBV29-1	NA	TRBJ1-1	CSVEDPGIMNTEAFF	TGCAGCGTTGAAGATCCAGGGATCATGAACACTGAAGCTTTCTTT
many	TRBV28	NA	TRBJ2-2	CASSSYRVSGELFF	TGTGCCAGCAGTTCCTACAGGGTTTCCGGGGAGCTGTTTTTT
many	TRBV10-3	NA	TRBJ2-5	CATLGGADWETQYF	TGTGCCACCCTAGGCGGAGCAGATTGGGAGACCCAGTACTTC
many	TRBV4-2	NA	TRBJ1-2	CASRVKTGNYGYTF	TGTGCCAGCCGGGTGAAAACGGGGAACTATGGCTACACCTTC
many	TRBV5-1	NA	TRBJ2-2	CASSLAPLSELFF	TGCGCCAGCAGCTTGGCCCCCTTGTCGGAGCTGTTTTTT
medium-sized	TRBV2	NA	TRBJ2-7	CASRRQANSYEQYF	TGTGCCAGCAGACGGCAGGCAAACTCCTACGAGCAGTACTTC
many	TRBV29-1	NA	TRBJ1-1	CSVLLQGFETLLNTEAFF	TGCAGCGTTCTACTTCAAGGCTTCGAGACACTGTTGAACACTGAAGCTTTCTTT